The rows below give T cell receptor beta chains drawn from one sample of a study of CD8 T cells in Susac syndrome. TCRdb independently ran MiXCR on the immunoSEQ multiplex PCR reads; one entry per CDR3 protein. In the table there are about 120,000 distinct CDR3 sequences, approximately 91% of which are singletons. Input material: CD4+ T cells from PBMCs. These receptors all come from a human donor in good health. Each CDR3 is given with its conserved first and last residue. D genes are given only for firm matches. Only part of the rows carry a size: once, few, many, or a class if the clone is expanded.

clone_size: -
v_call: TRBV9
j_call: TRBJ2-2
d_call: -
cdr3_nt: TGTGCCAGCAGCGTAGGATCTCGGCCCGGGGAGCTGTTTTTT
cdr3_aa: CASSVGSRPGELFF

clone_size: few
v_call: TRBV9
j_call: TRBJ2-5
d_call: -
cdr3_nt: TGTGCCAGCAGCGTGGGGGACGGTACTACCCAGTACTTC
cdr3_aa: CASSVGDGTTQYF

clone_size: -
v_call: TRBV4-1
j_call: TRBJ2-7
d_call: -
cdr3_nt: TGCGCCAGCAGCCAATCGGGAACAGGGCTCAGCGAGCAGTACTTC
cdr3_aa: CASSQSGTGLSEQYF

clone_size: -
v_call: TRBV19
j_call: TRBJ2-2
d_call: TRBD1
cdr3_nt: TGTGCCAGTAGTCCCAAGGGGGCCGCGAACACCGGGGAGCTGTTTTTT
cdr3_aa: CASSPKGAANTGELFF

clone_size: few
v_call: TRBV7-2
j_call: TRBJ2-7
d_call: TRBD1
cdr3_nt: TGTGCCAGCAGCTCTACGGGACAGGCGCACTACGAGCAGTACTTC
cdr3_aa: CASSSTGQAHYEQYF

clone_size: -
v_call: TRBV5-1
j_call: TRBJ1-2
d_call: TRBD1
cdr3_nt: TGCGCCAGCAGCCCGGGGGGGGGACAGGCGAGCTATGGCTACACCTTC
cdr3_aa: CASSPGGGQASYGYTF

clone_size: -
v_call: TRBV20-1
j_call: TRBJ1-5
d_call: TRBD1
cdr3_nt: TGCAGTGCCCCCGACAGGGGGTTACGATTTAGCAATCAGCCCCAGCATTTT
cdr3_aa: CSAPDRGLRFSNQPQHF

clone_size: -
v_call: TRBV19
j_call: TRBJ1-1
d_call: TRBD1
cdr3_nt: TGTGCCAGTATTCCGACAGGGGGCTACACTGAAGCTTTCTTT
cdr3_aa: CASIPTGGYTEAFF

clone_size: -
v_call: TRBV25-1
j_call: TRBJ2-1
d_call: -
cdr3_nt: TGTGCCAGTTCCATCGGGGATGAGCAGTTCTTC
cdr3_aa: CASSIGDEQFF

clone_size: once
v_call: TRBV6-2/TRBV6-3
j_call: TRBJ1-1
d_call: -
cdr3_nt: TGTGCCAGCACCACAGCCGGCATGAACACTGAAGCTTTCTTT
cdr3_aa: CASTTAGMNTEAFF

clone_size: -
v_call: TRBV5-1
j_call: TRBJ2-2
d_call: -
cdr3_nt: TGCGCCAGCAGCTTGAGAGCGGTCCCCGGGGAGCTGTTTTTT
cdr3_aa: CASSLRAVPGELFF

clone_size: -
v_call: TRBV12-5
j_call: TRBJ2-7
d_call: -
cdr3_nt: TGTGCTAGTGGGGTGGCCGGGGGCTACGAGCAGTACTTC
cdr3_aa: CASGVAGGYEQYF

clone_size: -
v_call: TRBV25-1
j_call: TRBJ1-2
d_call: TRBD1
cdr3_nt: TGTGCCAGCAGTGACGGGACAGCCATCTATGGCTACACCTTC
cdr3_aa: CASSDGTAIYGYTF

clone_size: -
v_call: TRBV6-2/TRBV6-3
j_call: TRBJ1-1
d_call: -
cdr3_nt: TGTGCCAGCAGTCCCCGTGTTGGGGGGAACACTGAAGCTTTCTTT
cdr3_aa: CASSPRVGGNTEAFF

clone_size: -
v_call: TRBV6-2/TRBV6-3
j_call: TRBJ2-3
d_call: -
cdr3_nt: TGTGCCAGCAGTTACTCGACGGGGAGTAGCACAGATACGCAGTATTTT
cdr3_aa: CASSYSTGSSTDTQYF

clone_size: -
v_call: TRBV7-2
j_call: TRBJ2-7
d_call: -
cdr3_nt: TGTGCCAGCGCCGTAGGTCCGGGAGCCTACGAGCAGTACTTC
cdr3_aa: CASAVGPGAYEQYF

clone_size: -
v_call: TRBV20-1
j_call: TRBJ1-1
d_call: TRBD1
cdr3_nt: TGCAGTGCTGATCGGACAGGGATGAACACTGAAGCTTTCTTT
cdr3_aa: CSADRTGMNTEAFF

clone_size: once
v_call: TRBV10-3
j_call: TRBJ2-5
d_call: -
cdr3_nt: TGTGCCAACCGGGGAGTGGGCCAAGAGACCCAGTACTTC
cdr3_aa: CANRGVGQETQYF

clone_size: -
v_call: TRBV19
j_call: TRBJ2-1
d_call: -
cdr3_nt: TGTGCCAGTAGTATAGATGTGACAACCTACAATGAGCAGTTCTTC
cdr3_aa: CASSIDVTTYNEQFF

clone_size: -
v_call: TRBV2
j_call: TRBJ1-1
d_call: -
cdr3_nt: TGTGCCAGCAGGCCAGGGGCACCCTACGCTGAAGCTTTCTTT
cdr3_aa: CASRPGAPYAEAFF

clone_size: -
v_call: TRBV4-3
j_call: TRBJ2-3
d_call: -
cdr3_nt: TGCGCCAGCAGCCAAAAGGCGGGTCTAGATACGCAGTATTTT
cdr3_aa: CASSQKAGLDTQYF

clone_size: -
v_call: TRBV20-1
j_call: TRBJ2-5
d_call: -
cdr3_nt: TGCAGTGTTGCTTTGGAGACCCAGTACTTC
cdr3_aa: CSVALETQYF

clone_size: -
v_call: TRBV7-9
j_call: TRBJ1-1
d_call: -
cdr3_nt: TGTGCCAGCAGCTTATTCGTGTTCGCCCGTCGGGCGATAGAGGCTGAAGCTTTCTTT
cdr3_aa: CASSLFVFARRAIEAEAFF

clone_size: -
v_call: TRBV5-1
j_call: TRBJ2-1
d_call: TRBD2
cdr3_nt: TGCGCCAGCAGCCTATCTAGCGGAACCAGGTTATTTAGCTCCTACAATGAGCAGTTCTTC
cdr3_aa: CASSLSSGTRLFSSYNEQFF

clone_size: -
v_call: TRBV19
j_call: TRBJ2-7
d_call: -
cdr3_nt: TGTGCCAGTAGCCACAGCGCGAACTCCTACGAGCAGTACTTC
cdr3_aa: CASSHSANSYEQYF

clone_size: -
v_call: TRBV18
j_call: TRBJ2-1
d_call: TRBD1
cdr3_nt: TGTGCCAGCTCACCACAGCTCGGGACAGGGATATATGAGCAGTTCTTC
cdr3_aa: CASSPQLGTGIYEQFF

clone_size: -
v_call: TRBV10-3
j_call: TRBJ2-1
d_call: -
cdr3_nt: TGTGCCATCACGAAAACCAATGAGCAGTTCTTC
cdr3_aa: CAITKTNEQFF

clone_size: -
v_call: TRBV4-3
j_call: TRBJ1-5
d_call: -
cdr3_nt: TGCGCCAGCAGCCAAGATTACGGACACAATCAGCCCCAGCATTTT
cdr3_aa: CASSQDYGHNQPQHF

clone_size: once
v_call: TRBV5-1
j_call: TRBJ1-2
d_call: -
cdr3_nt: TGCGCCAGCAGTCAGGACGTGAACTATGGCTACACCTTC
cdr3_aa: CASSQDVNYGYTF

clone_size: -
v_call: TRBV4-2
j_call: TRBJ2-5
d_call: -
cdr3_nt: TGTGCCAGCAGCCAAGAGCTAGCTGTTCAAGAGACCCAGTACTTC
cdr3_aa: CASSQELAVQETQYF

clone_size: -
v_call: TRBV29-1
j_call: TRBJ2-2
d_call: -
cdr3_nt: TGCAGCGTTGCGGGGGTGGACGGGGAGCTGTTTTTT
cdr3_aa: CSVAGVDGELFF

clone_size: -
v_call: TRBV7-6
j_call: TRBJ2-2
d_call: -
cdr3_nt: TGTGCCTTATCCCCGAGGACCGGGGAGCTGTTTTTT
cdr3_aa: CALSPRTGELFF

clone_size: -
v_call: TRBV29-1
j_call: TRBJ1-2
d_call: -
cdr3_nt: TGCAGCGTTGAAGTCCGGACATTAAATGGCTACACCTTC
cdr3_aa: CSVEVRTLNGYTF

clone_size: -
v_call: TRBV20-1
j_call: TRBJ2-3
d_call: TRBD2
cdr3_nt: TGCAGTGCTAGAGGCGGGAGGGCCGGGTATACGCAGTATTTT
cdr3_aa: CSARGGRAGYTQYF

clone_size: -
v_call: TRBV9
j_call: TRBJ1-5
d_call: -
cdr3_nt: TGTGCCAGCAGCGTGGAAGGAATAAACCAGCCCCAGCATTTT
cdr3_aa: CASSVEGINQPQHF

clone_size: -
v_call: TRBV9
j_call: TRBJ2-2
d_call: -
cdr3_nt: TGTGCCAGCAGCGCCGAGGGGGGGCCGGAATATAACGGGGAGCTGTTTTTT
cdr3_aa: CASSAEGGPEYNGELFF

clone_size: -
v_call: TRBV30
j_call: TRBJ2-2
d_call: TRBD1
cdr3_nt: TGTGCCTGGAGCCGGACAGGGGACACCGGGGAGCTGTTTTTT
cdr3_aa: CAWSRTGDTGELFF

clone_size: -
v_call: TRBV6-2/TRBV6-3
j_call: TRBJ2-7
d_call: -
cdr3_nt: TGTGCCAGCACCGCGGTGTCCCGGACAGAGCTACAGGGCGAGCAGTACTTC
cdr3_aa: CASTAVSRTELQGEQYF

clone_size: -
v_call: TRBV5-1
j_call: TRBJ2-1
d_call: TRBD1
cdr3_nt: TGCGCCAGCAGCCTAAGGACAGGTGGGGGCAATGAGCAGTTCTTC
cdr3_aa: CASSLRTGGGNEQFF

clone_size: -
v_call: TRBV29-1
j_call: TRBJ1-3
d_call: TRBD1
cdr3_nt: TGCAGCGTTGAGACAGGGATTGGAAACACCATATATTTT
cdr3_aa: CSVETGIGNTIYF

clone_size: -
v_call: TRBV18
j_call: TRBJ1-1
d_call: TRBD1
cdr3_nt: TGTGCCAGCTCCGAATCAACGATCAGGGGGGGAACTGAAGCTTTCTTT
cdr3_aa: CASSESTIRGGTEAFF

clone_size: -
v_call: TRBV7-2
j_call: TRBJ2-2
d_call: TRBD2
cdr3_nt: TGTGCCAGCAGCTTAAGCGGGAGGAACACCGGGGAGCTGTTTTTT
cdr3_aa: CASSLSGRNTGELFF

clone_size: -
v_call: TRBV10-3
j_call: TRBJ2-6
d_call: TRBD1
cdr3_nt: TGTGCCATCAGTGAGTCCCGGACAGGGGGCTCTGGGGCCAACGTCCTGACTTTC
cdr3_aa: CAISESRTGGSGANVLTF

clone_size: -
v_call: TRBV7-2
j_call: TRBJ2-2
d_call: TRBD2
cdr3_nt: TGTGCCAGCAGCTTAGTTCAGCGGGGGACCGGGGAGCTGTTTTTT
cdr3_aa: CASSLVQRGTGELFF

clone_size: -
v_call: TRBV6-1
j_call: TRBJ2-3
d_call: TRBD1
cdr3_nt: TGTGCCAGCAGCCCGGGACAGGGATTCACAGATACGCAGTATTTT
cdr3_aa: CASSPGQGFTDTQYF

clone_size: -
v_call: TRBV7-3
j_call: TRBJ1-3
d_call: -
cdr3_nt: TGTGCCAGCAGCTTAGGCCCCAGATCGGGAAGTGGAAACACCATATATTTT
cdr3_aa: CASSLGPRSGSGNTIYF

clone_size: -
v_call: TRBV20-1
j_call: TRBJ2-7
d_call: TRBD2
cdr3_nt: TGCAGTGCTAGGGGCCGCCCTGGACTAGAAAGCTCCTACGAGCAGTACTTC
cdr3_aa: CSARGRPGLESSYEQYF

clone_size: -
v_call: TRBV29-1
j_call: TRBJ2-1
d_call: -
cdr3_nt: TGCAGCGTCCGCATAGGGGCGAATGAGCAGTTCTTC
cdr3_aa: CSVRIGANEQFF